This TCR beta chain came from a study of blood T cell repertoires in COVID-19. Study at large: Acute and convalescent COVID-19 samples came from the United States, Italy and Spain.

Produced via immunoSEQ multiplex PCR; TCRdb's table is partial and in-frame only. The sample lists about 230,000 clones, 83% occurring once. The CDR3 runs to 15 residues. V was pared by 2 bases and J by 4 bases, with 15 bases between. The germline V gene encodes CDR1 SGHDT and CDR2 YYEEEE. This rearrangement joins TRBV5-6 to TRBJ1-1, with TRBD1 as a possible D gene (5 bases). Specimen: peripheral blood. The source of this sequence is a woman aged 45-59 years with acute or convalescent COVID-19. The CDR3 sequence is CASSFLAGRGTEAFF. CDR3 sequence (DNA): TGTGCCAGCAGCTTTTTGGCAGGGCGTGGCACTGAAGCTTTCTTT.